This T cell receptor beta chain was captured in a study of blood T cell repertoires in COVID-19 (dated by TCRdb to between 2020 and 2021). Looking at the study overall: Samples covering the acute and convalescent phases of COVID-19 were provided by collaborators in the United States, Italy and Spain. The repertoires were made available in a free public database intended to serve as a resource for research on the immune response to SARS-CoV-2. The prospective study material was composed of cDNA or gDNA derived from T cells, B-cell-depleted T cells, or PBMCs. HLA class I and class II types, where available, came from metadata supplied by the sample provider rather than from assay-based typing. The dataset comprised deeply sampled blood TCRbeta repertoires from subjects exposed to, actively infected with, or recovered from COVID-19. Samples came from the ongoing ImmuneRACE study (first 160 participants) plus 1,254 subjects from 6 global collaborators. A de-identified subject ID, COVID-19 status, age in years and sex were almost always included in the sample metadata. Broader findings and caveats from the paper: The quantity of clinical and demographic metadata differed by source and by participant and was supplied without curation.

As for this clone: The target of this receptor is not known. The input lacks base qualities; no much larger clone sits a single base away.

Sequences SEHNR (CDR1) and FQNEAQ (CDR2) are obtained from the germline V gene (reference sequence). V has 6 bases trimmed and J has 0 bases trimmed; junction bases matching no gene number 7. The CDR3 measures 15 amino acids from cysteine to phenylalanine. CDR3 DNA is the only sequence kept; it has 45 bases, read in frame from the first base. Whole blood was collected in K2EDTA tubes by collaborating institutions according to the institutions' own protocols. Collaborator samples were shipped for TCRbeta analysis as frozen whole blood, isolated PBMCs, or DNA extracted from either sample type. The immunoSEQ Assay, a bias-controlled multiplex PCR, was used to amplify TCRbeta CDR3 regions from genomic DNA. From the authors' description of their analysis: Within the assay, amplification of reference gene primers was used to estimate how many nucleated cells each sample contained. To quantify the absolute abundance of each unique TCRbeta CDR3 rearrangement, sequence reads were collapsed and filtered. For each sample, productive Simpson clonality was calculated as the square root of Simpson's diversity index across productive rearrangements. The table was pulled from immuneACCESS by TCRdb, which kept in-frame rearrangements only. Such tables lose some clones; where checked, under half of the loss comes from unresolved V genes, and the rest has no known cause. That table furnishes V, J and clone size, whereas the DNA furnished D and trimming. This sample lists 50,000 to 75,000 clones; around 84% were detected once. In total, the top ten clones hold 7.2% of the sample.

The sequence came from a man aged 55 to 70 with acute or convalescent COVID-19. The chain is assembled from TRBV7-9 and TRBJ1-2; 7 central bases correspond to TRBD1. The sample taken for sequencing was peripheral blood. CDR3 protein: CASRADRPTNYGYTF. The nucleotide sequence reads TGTGCCAGCAGGGCGGACAGGCCGACTAACTATGGCTACACCTTC.